A single sample is the source of the 13 T cell receptor beta chains below, sequenced in a study of HIV-infected patients and healthy controls. TCRdb redid the calling of the 5' RACE reads with MiXCR, one entry per CDR3 protein. The table has over 55,000 distinct CDR3 sequences, roughly 16% seen once. Sequencing was performed on CD4+ T cells from blood. The source is a human donor in good health.

This clonotype was detected ten times or more. The chain uses TRBV20-1 and TRBJ2-1, with TRBD2 matching over 11 bases. The CDR3 runs to 20 residues. V lost 0 bases to trimming and J lost 4 bases; unmatched junction nucleotides: 17. Germline values: CDR1 DFQATT, CDR2 SNEGSKA (reference sequence). The CDR3 sequence is CSARDPDSGRAGGRYNEQFF. The CDR3 DNA reads as TGCAGTGCTAGAGATCCCGATAGCGGGAGGGCCGGGGGTAGGTACAATGAGCAGTTCTTC.

The DNA for the CDR3 is TGTGCCAGCAGTTTGGACCCCGGGACTACCTACAATGAGCAGTTCTTC. Its translation: CASSLDPGTTYNEQFF. The V gene is TRBV12-3 or TRBV12-4, the J gene TRBJ2-1; 7 positions match TRBD2. V dropped 3 bases and J dropped 2; count of bases not matched to a gene: 7. This CDR3 has 16 residues.

This chain connects TRBV9 to TRBJ1-4; perhaps TRBD1 as D (5 bases). V lost 0 bases and J 10 bases, leaving 13 bases between the germline ends. From germline, CDR1 is SGDLS and CDR2 YYNGEE. The CDR3 has 14 residues. The CDR3 is CASSVATGVGKLFF. In DNA, the CDR3 is TGTGCCAGCAGCGTAGCCACAGGTGTCGGAAAACTGTTTTTT.

This clonotype has only a few counts. This chain links TRBV15 with TRBJ2-3, with D unclear. The CDR3 is 16 amino acids. Trimming left V 0 bases short and J 3 bases short, with 13 bases between. The germline CDR1 and CDR2 sequences are LNHNV and YYDKDF (reference sequence). CDR3 sequence reads: CATSRDASIGTDTQYF. As DNA, the CDR3 is TGTGCCACCAGCAGAGATGCGTCGATAGGGACAGATACGCAGTATTTT.

This clonotype has a handful of counts. The rearrangement uses TRBV6-2 or TRBV6-3 and TRBJ2-1; TRBD2 matches 12 bases. There are 18 residues in the CDR3. Per the germline V gene, CDR1 is MNHEY and CDR2 is SVGEGT. Losses at the gene ends were 2 bases for V and 7 bases for J; bases not matched to a gene: 12. CDR3 residues: CASSYPPLTSGRWNEQFF. CDR3 bases: TGTGCCAGCAGTTACCCCCCGTTGACTAGCGGGAGATGGAATGAGCAGTTCTTC.

This clonotype was counted once. The CDR3 loop reads CASIPRDRGRSNQPQHF. CDR3 nucleotides: TGTGCCAGTATTCCCCGGGACAGGGGGCGCAGCAATCAGCCCCAGCATTTT. The chain combines TRBV19 with TRBJ1-5; the match to TRBD1 covers 12 bases. CDR1 and CDR2 from the germline V gene are LNHDA and SQIVND (reference sequence). With V trimmed by 7 bases and J by 1 base, 8 bases remained unmatched. CDR3 length equals 17 residues.

This clonotype was detected only a few times. J is TRBJ2-5 and V is TRBV6-5; unclear D gene. V lost 0 bases and J 5 bases, leaving 13 bases between the germline ends. CDR3 length: 15 amino acids. The germline CDR1 and CDR2 sequences are MNHEY and SVGAGI. The DNA for the CDR3 is TGTGCCAGCAGTTACTCCCCATCGTCTATCGAGACCCAGTACTTC. Translation gives CASSYSPSSIETQYF.

The chain uses TRBV27 and TRBJ2-1; TRBD2 agrees at 9 bases. Germline trimming cut 4 bases from V and 5 bases from J; bases unmatched to any gene: 6. In germline, CDR1 is MNHEY, CDR2 SMNVEV (reference sequence). The CDR3 has 15 residues. The CDR3 bases are TGTGCCAGCAGTTCTGGCGGGAGGGCCCACAATGAGCAGTTCTTC. Protein: CASSSGGRAHNEQFF.

J is TRBJ1-2 and V is TRBV7-2; D gene uncertain. The CDR3 loop spans 15 amino acids. CDR1 is SGHTA, CDR2 FQGNSA, per germline. The V and J ends lost 8 bases and 1 base respectively, with 17 bases between them. DNA for the CDR3: TGTGCCAGCGGCCATGTCGGAGTTAGTAACTATGGCTACACCTTC. Encoded protein: CASGHVGVSNYGYTF.

This clonotype was counted ten times or more. The chain carries TRBV5-5 and TRBJ1-2; perhaps TRBD1 as D (5 bases). Germline CDR1 reads SGHKS; CDR2 reads YYEKEE (reference sequence). This CDR3 region has 16 residues. Trimming stripped 1 base from V and 8 bases from J, with 21 bases between. This chain's CDR3 is CASSLSRGTGVGGYTF. As DNA, the CDR3 is TGTGCCAGCAGCTTGTCACGCGGCACAGGCGTCGGAGGCTACACCTTC.

The chain joins TRBV29-1 to TRBJ2-5; D might be TRBD1 (5 bases). The CDR3 loop spans 13 amino acids. V gave up 2 bases and J gave up 6 bases, with 13 bases separating them. Germline V gene data show CDR1 as SQVTM and CDR2 as ANQGSEA. In DNA form, the CDR3 reads TGCAGCGTTGAACGCCCAGGGTTGAAGACCCAGTACTTC. This sequence encodes CSVERPGLKTQYF.

V gene TRBV6-5 combines with J gene TRBJ1-5; D may be TRBD1 (5 bases). Trimming took off 2 bases at V and 1 base at J, with 9 bases between the two ends. Germline values: CDR1 MNHEY, CDR2 SVGAGI. The CDR3 contains 15 residues. The CDR3 DNA sequence: TGTGCCAGCAGTTACCGCAGGGAGAGCAATCAGCCCCAGCATTTT. Its protein product is CASSYRRESNQPQHF.

The rearrangement joins TRBV6-5 to TRBJ1-1; D is uncertain. The CDR3 totals 15 residues. The germline V gene encodes CDR1 MNHEY and CDR2 SVGAGI. The ends were cut back, 3 bases at V and 0 bases at J, with 11 bases in the middle. The CDR3 DNA is TGTGCCAGCAGTTATTCGCGCAGCATGAACACTGAAGCTTTCTTT. Translated: CASSYSRSMNTEAFF.